A selection of T cell receptor beta chains follows, all from one sample in a study of shared clonotypes between healthy human individuals. Sequencing used immunoSEQ multiplex PCR; TCRdb keeps in-frame clones, though not all of them. The table includes around 990,000 clones, 77% detected once. Sequenced material: memory CD4+ T cells from PBMCs. These receptors were collected from a young man in good health. Some clones in this sample may be carry-over from other donors' samples. CDR3s include the opening cysteine and the closing phenylalanine or tryptophan. D genes are given only for firm matches. A clone size is listed for some rows: how often the clone was seen (once, few, many), or a class if it is expanded.

d_gene: TRBD2; j_gene: TRBJ2-1; abundance: NA; v_gene: TRBV6-6; CDR3aa: CASSLSGSVGYEQFF; CDR3nt: TGTGCCAGCAGTTTAAGCGGGAGTGTGGGATATGAGCAGTTCTTC
d_gene: TRBD2; j_gene: TRBJ2-7; abundance: NA; v_gene: TRBV5-4; CDR3aa: CASSRRAGDSYEQYF; CDR3nt: TGTGCCAGCAGCCGGCGAGCGGGAGACTCCTACGAGCAGTACTTC
d_gene: NA; j_gene: TRBJ1-2; abundance: NA; v_gene: TRBV28; CDR3aa: CASSLSRGYTF; CDR3nt: TGTGCCAGCAGTTTGTCTAGGGGCTACACCTTC
d_gene: TRBD2; j_gene: TRBJ2-4; abundance: NA; v_gene: TRBV19; CDR3aa: CASTLGLAGAKNIQYF; CDR3nt: TGTGCCAGTACCCTCGGACTAGCGGGAGCCAAAAACATTCAGTACTTC
d_gene: NA; j_gene: TRBJ2-1; abundance: NA; v_gene: TRBV4-3; CDR3aa: CASSQGTFKVNEQFF; CDR3nt: TGCGCCAGCAGCCAAGGAACTTTTAAAGTCAATGAGCAGTTCTTC
d_gene: TRBD2; j_gene: TRBJ2-1; abundance: NA; v_gene: TRBV4-3; CDR3aa: CASSQLLGLAGESDEQFF; CDR3nt: TGCGCCAGCAGCCAACTCCTAGGGCTAGCGGGAGAGTCAGATGAGCAGTTCTTC
d_gene: NA; j_gene: TRBJ2-7; abundance: once; v_gene: TRBV5-1; CDR3aa: CASSGPSYEQYF; CDR3nt: TGCGCCAGCAGCGGTCCTTCCTACGAGCAGTACTTC
d_gene: NA; j_gene: TRBJ1-4; abundance: NA; v_gene: TRBV18; CDR3aa: CASSFSPWGGEEKLFF; CDR3nt: TGTGCCAGCTCATTCTCCCCTTGGGGGGGCGAAGAAAAACTGTTTTTT
d_gene: TRBD1; j_gene: TRBJ2-7; abundance: NA; v_gene: TRBV7-9; CDR3aa: CASSSSPGTGYREQYF; CDR3nt: TGTGCCAGCAGCTCCTCCCCCGGGACAGGATATCGGGAGCAGTACTTC
d_gene: TRBD2; j_gene: TRBJ2-7; abundance: NA; v_gene: TRBV5-1; CDR3aa: CASSLGAGGDEQYF; CDR3nt: TGCGCCAGCAGCTTGGGGGCGGGAGGTGACGAGCAGTACTTC
d_gene: NA; j_gene: TRBJ2-4; abundance: NA; v_gene: TRBV2; CDR3aa: CASSETGIQYF; CDR3nt: TGTGCCAGCAGTGAAACGGGCATTCAGTACTTC
d_gene: TRBD1; j_gene: TRBJ2-5; abundance: NA; v_gene: TRBV9; CDR3aa: CASSVARTGGETQYF; CDR3nt: TGTGCCAGCAGCGTAGCCCGGACAGGGGGAGAGACCCAGTACTTC
d_gene: NA; j_gene: TRBJ2-1; abundance: NA; v_gene: TRBV7-3; CDR3aa: CASSPTRDQWHNEQFF; CDR3nt: TGTGCCAGCAGCCCCACGAGGGACCAGTGGCACAATGAGCAGTTCTTC
d_gene: TRBD1; j_gene: TRBJ2-7; abundance: NA; v_gene: TRBV5-1; CDR3aa: CASSDSGTGEGNRQYF; CDR3nt: TGCGCCAGCAGTGACTCCGGGACAGGTGAAGGTAATCGGCAGTACTTC
d_gene: TRBD2; j_gene: TRBJ2-3; abundance: NA; v_gene: TRBV2; CDR3aa: CASSPTRGGVKDTQYF; CDR3nt: TGTGCCAGCAGCCCTACCCGGGGGGGTGTTAAAGATACGCAGTATTTT
d_gene: TRBD1; j_gene: TRBJ1-2; abundance: NA; v_gene: TRBV14; CDR3aa: CASSQGQYGYTF; CDR3nt: TGTGCCAGCAGCCAGGGACAGTATGGCTACACCTTC
d_gene: TRBD1; j_gene: TRBJ2-2; abundance: few; v_gene: TRBV11-2; CDR3aa: CASSYDRDIGTGELFF; CDR3nt: TGTGCCAGCAGCTACGACAGGGATATAGGAACCGGGGAGCTGTTTTTT